This TCR beta chain comes out of a study of tumor-infiltrating lymphocytes in primary liver carcinoma. Germline V gene data show CDR1 as SEHNR and CDR2 as FQNEAQ (reference sequence). The CDR3 contains 14 residues. Researchers generated TCR beta cDNA from roughly 500 ng of total RNA, relying on a constant-region primer. Three nested multiplex PCR rounds of slightly modified ARM-PCR generated TCR beta libraries. Investigators reported that the first two PCR rounds, at 10 cycles each, used TRBV1-TRBV30 forward primers with a C-beta reverse primer. One entry per CDR3 protein, called by TCRdb with MiXCR from the multiplex PCR reads. The sample lists 95,000 to 150,000 distinct CDR3 sequences, less than 80% occurring once. Regarding this clonotype: Its target is unknown. The junction differs from germline at one of its ends, possibly a read error.

Study-level points and caveats: It was in tumors, not blood, that the top-250-clone fraction was significantly higher (p = 0.039). Tumor-adjacent and tumor-blood pairs shared less of their repertoires than tumor region pairs shared.

The study co-extracted DNA and RNA from roughly 20-30 mg of unsorted bulk tissue. This rearrangement joins TRBV7-9 to TRBJ2-7; 9 nucleotides line up with TRBD1. This sequence originates from an older woman with primary liver carcinoma and hepatitis B virus infection. The specimen was liver tumor tissue from sampling region 1. This sample's subset: tumor region T1, superior pole. The CDR3 DNA sequence: TGTGCCAGCAGCTTGGCGCGGGACAGGGACGAGCGGTACTTC. The encoded protein is CASSLARDRDERYF.